The next 10 T cell receptor beta chains were all read from a single sample in a study of shared clonotypes between healthy human individuals. Profiled with immunoSEQ multiplex PCR; TCRdb holds only in-frame clones, not every one. The repertoire holds around 600,000 clones, with 85% to 95% as singletons. It was CD45RO-negative cells, positively selected for CCR7, that made up naive CD8 cells, with terminally differentiated effector memory CD45RA+ cells excluded. Sequencing was done on a sample of naive CD8+ T cells sorted from blood. Receptors originate from a woman in her 30s in good health.

The chain employs TRBV27 and TRBJ2-2; a weak D match, TRBD2 (5 bases). Between the trimmed V and J ends, which lost 2 bases and 11 bases, there was a span of 18 bases. The germline V gene has CDR1 MNHEY and CDR2 SMNVEV (reference sequence). The CDR3 is made up of 15 amino acids. The CDR3 here is CASSLLTGTFRELFF. The CDR3 nucleotides read TGTGCCAGCAGTTTACTAACGGGAACGTTTAGAGAGCTGTTTTTT.

The V call is TRBV28, the J call TRBJ1-1; D gene unclear. V was shortened by 3 bases and J by 3 bases, with 8 bases between the two germline ends. Per germline, CDR1 MDHEN and CDR2 SYDVKM. The CDR3 covers 13 residues. The CDR3 DNA sequence: TGTGCCAGCAGTTTCCAGCAGGACACTGAAGCTTTCTTT. This encodes CASSFQQDTEAFF.

The rearrangement links TRBV7-9 to TRBJ2-7; TRBD2 might be the D (6 bases). V lost 3 bases and J lost 5, with 11 bases in between. The CDR3 has 13 amino acids. Germline V lookup: CDR1 SEHNR, CDR2 FQNEAQ (reference sequence). The CDR3: CASSFTGSHEQYF. In DNA form, the CDR3 reads TGTGCCAGCAGCTTTACCGGGAGTCACGAGCAGTACTTC. The full variable domain, with the rest looked up from reference TRBV7-9 and TRBJ2-7, is DTGVSQNPRHKITKRGQNVTFRCDPISEHNRLYWYRQTLGQGPEFLTYFQNEAQLEKSRLLSDRFSAERPKGSFSTLEIQRTEQGDSAMYLCASSFTGSHEQYFGPGTRLTVT.

The chain links TRBV5-6 to TRBJ2-3; no firm D call. V was clipped by 0 bases and J by 1 base, with 9 bases between them. The CDR3 is made up of 15 amino acids. Germline V gene lookup returns CDR1 SGHDT and CDR2 YYEEEE. CDR3 DNA sequence: TGTGCCAGCAGCTTGGTGGGGATGGGCACAGATACGCAGTATTTT. Encoded protein: CASSLVGMGTDTQYF. Using reference TRBV5-6 and TRBJ2-3 for the parts outside the CDR3, the full variable domain is DAGVTQSPTHLIKTRGQQVTLRCSPKSGHDTVSWYQQALGQGPQFIFQYYEEEERQRGNFPDRFSGHQFPNYSSELNVNALLLGDSALYLCASSLVGMGTDTQYFGPGTRLTVL.

The J gene is TRBJ1-2, the V gene TRBV28, with TRBD1 as a possible D gene (6 bases). The CDR3 covers 15 residues. CDR1 is MDHEN and CDR2 is SYDVKM in the germline V gene. Trimming pared 5 bases from V and 0 bases from J, leaving 13 bases between. The chain's CDR3 is CASSPVTGSNYGYTF. The DNA of the CDR3 is TGTGCCAGCAGTCCAGTGACAGGTTCTAACTATGGCTACACCTTC.

The chain carries TRBV7-9 and TRBJ2-7; possibly TRBD1 for D (6 bases). CDR3 size: 13 residues. CDR1 is SEHNR, CDR2 FQNEAQ, per germline (reference sequence). The V end lost 5 bases, the J end lost 4 bases, and 12 bases lay between the germline ends. The CDR3 DNA reads as TGTGCCAGCAGCCGGACAGATCGTTACGAGCAGTACTTC. Its translation: CASSRTDRYEQYF.

The rearrangement uses TRBV7-9 and TRBJ2-1; 9 bases map to TRBD1. The germline V gene encodes CDR1 SEHNR and CDR2 FQNEAQ (reference sequence). V dropped 5 bases and J dropped 5; count of bases not matched to a gene: 10. The CDR3 contains 16 residues. CDR3 residues: CASSDLPGQGNNEQFF. DNA of the CDR3: TGTGCCAGCAGCGACTTACCGGGACAGGGAAACAATGAGCAGTTCTTC.

Comment on this clone: Other DNA sequences in the sample encode the same CDR3. The chain recombines TRBV5-1 with TRBJ1-1; TRBD1 agrees at 7 bases. V dropped 2 bases and J dropped 5; count of bases not matched to a gene: 6. The CDR3 has 14 residues. The germline CDR1 and CDR2 sequences are SGHRS and YFSETQ. CDR3 DNA sequence: TGCGCCAGCAGCTTAGACAGGGTGGGTACTGAAGCTTTCTTT. Translation: CASSLDRVGTEAFF.

The chain is built from TRBV20-1 and TRBJ1-1; D is perhaps TRBD1 (5 bases). The CDR3 totals 9 residues. V was cut by 6 bases and J by 11 bases, with 10 bases left in between. Germline-derived CDR1 and CDR2 are DFQATT and SNEGSKA (reference sequence). The CDR3 protein is CSAPGAAFF. The DNA for the CDR3 is TGCAGTGCGCCCGGGGCCGCTTTCTTT.

The rearrangement links TRBV10-2 to TRBJ2-3; D is undetermined. V was cut by 2 bases and J by 3 bases, with 12 bases left in between. Germline assignment: CDR1 WSHSY and CDR2 SAAADI. The CDR3 is 15 residues long. In nucleotides, the CDR3 is TGCGCCAGCAGTGAGCGCAGTTTGGGGACAGATACGCAGTATTTT. This translates into CASSERSLGTDTQYF.